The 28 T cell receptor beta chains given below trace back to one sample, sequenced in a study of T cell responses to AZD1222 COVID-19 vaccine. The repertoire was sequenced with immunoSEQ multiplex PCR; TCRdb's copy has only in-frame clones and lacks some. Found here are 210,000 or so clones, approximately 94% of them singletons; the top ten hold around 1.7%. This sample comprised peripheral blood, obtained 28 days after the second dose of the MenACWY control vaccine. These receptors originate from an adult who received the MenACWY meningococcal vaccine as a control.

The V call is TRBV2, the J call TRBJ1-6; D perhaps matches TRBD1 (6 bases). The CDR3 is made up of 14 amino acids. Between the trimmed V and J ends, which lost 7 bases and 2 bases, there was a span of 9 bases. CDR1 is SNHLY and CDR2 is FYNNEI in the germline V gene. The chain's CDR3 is CASNRVPYNSPLHF. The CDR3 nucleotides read TGTGCCAGCAACAGGGTCCCCTATAATTCACCCCTCCACTTT. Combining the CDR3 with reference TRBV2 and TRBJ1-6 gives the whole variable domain EPEVTQTPSHQVTQMGQEVILRCVPISNHLYFYWYRQILGQKVEFLVSFYNNEISEKSEIFDDQFSVERPDGSNFTLKIRSTKLEDSAMYFCASNRVPYNSPLHFGNGTRLTVT.

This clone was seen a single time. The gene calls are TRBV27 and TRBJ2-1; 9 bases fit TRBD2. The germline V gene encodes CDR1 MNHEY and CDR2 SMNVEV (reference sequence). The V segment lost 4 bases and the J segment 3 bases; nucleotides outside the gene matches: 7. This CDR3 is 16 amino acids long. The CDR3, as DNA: TGTGCCAGCAGTTACAGGCTAGCGGGAAGCTACAATGAGCAGTTCTTC. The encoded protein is CASSYRLAGSYNEQFF.

CDR3 nucleotides: TGTGCCAGCAGTTTACGGGCGGGCACTGAAGCTTTCTTT. Translating gives CASSLRAGTEAFF. V is TRBV27 and J is TRBJ1-1; no clear D gene. The CDR3 runs to 13 residues. The V end lost 2 bases, the J end lost 4 bases, and 8 bases lay between the germline ends. The germline CDR1 and CDR2 sequences are MNHEY and SMNVEV (reference sequence).

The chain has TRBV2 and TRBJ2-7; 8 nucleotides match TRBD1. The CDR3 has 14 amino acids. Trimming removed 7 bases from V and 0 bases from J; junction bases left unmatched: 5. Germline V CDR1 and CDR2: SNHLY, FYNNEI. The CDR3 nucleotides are TGTGCCAGCATCCCAGGGGGCGCCTCCTACGAGCAGTACTTC. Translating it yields CASIPGGASYEQYF.

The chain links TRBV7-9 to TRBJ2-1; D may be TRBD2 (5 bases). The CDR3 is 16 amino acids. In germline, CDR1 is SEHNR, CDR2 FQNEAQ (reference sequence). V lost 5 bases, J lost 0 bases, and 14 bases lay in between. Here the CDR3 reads CASSAYSGVSYNEQFF. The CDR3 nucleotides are TGTGCCAGCAGCGCGTATTCCGGGGTCTCCTACAATGAGCAGTTCTTC.

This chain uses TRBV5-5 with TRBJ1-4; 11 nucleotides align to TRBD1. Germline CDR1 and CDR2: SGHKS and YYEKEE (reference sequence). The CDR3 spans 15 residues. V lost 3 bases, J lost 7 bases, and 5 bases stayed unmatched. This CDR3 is CASSWPGQGVEKLFF. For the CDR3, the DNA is TGTGCCAGCAGCTGGCCGGGACAGGGGGTTGAAAAACTGTTTTTT.

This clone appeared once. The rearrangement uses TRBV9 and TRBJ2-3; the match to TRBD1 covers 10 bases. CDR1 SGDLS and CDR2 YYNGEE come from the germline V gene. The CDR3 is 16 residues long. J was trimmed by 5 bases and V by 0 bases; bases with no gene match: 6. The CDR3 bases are TGTGCCAGCAGCGTAGCCCCCGGGACAGGGGTAGATACGCAGTATTTT. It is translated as CASSVAPGTGVDTQYF.

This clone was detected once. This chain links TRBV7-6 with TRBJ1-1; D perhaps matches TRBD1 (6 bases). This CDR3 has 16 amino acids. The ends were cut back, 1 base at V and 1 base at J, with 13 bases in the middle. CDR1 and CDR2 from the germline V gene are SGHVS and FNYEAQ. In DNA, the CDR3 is TGTGCCAGCAGCTTAGGGCGTGGGACACCGAACACTGAAGCTTTCTTT. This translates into CASSLGRGTPNTEAFF.

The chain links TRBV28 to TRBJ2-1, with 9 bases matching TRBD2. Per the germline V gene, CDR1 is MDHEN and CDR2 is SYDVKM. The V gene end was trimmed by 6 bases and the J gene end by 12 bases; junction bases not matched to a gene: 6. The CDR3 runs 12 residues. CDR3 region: CASSLAGGLQFF. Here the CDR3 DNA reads TGTGCCAGCAGCCTGGCGGGAGGGTTGCAGTTCTTC. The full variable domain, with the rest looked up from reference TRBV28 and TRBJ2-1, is DVKVTQSSRYLVKRTGEKVFLECVQDMDHENMFWYRQDPGLGLRLIYFSYDVKMKEKGDIPEGYSVSREKKERFSLILESASTNQTSMYLCASSLAGGLQFFGPGTRLTVL.

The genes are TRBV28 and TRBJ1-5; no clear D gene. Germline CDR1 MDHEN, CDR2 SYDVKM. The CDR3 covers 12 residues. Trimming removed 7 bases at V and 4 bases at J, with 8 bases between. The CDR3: CASNYPNQPQHF. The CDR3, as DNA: TGTGCCAGCAACTATCCAAATCAGCCCCAGCATTTT.

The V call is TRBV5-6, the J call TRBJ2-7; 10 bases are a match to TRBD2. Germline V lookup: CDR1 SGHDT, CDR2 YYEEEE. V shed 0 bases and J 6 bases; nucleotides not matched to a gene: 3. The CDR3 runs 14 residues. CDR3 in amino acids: CASSLASGRVEQYF. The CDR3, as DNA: TGTGCCAGCAGCTTGGCAAGCGGGAGGGTCGAGCAGTACTTC. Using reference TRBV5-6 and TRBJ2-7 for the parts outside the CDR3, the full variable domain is DAGVTQSPTHLIKTRGQQVTLRCSPKSGHDTVSWYQQALGQGPQFIFQYYEEEERQRGNFPDRFSGHQFPNYSSELNVNALLLGDSALYLCASSLASGRVEQYFGPGTRLTVT.

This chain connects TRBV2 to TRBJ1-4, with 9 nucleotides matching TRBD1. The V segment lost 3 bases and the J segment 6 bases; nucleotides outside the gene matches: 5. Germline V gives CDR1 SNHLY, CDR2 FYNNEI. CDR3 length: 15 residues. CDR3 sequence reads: CASSERTGVDEKLFF. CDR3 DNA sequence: TGTGCCAGCAGTGAGCGGACAGGGGTGGATGAAAAACTGTTTTTT.

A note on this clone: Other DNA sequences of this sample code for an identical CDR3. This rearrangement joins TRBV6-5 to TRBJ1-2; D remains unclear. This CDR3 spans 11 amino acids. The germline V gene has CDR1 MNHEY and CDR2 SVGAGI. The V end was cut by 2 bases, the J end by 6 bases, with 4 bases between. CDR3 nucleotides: TGTGCCAGCAGTTACGGAAATGGCTACACCTTC. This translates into CASSYGNGYTF.

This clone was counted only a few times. The CDR3 DNA follows: TGTGCCAGTAGTATAGGAGACAGCTCCTACGAGCAGTACTTC. It yields the protein CASSIGDSSYEQYF. This chain uses TRBV19 with TRBJ2-7, with a possible D match to TRBD1 (5 bases). V lost 1 base to trimming and J lost 0 bases, with 7 bases between them. There are 14 residues in the CDR3. Germline lookup yields CDR1 LNHDA and CDR2 SQIVND (reference sequence).

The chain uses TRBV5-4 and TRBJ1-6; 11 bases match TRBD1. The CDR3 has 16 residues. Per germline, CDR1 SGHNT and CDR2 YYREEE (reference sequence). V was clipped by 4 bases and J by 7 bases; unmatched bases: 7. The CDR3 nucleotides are TGTGCCAGCAGCACGTGGACAGGGGGCACGAATTCACCCCTCCACTTT. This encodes CASSTWTGGTNSPLHF.

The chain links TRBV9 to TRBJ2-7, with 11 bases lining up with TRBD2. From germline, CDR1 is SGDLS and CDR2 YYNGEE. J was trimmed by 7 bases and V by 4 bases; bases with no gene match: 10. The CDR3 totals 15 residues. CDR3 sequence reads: CASSPRTSGSLEQYF. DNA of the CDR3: TGTGCCAGCAGCCCCCGGACTAGCGGGTCCCTGGAGCAGTACTTC.

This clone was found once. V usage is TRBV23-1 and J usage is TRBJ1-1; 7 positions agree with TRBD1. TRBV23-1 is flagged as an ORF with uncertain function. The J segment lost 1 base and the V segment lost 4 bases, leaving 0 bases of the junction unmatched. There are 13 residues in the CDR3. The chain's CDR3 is CASSRDRNTEAFF. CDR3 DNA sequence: TGCGCCAGCAGTCGGGACAGGAACACTGAAGCTTTCTTT.

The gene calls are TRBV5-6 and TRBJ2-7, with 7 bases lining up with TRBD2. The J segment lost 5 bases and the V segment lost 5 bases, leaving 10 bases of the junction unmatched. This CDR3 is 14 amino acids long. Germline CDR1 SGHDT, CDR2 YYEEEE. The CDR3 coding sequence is TGTGCCAGCAGTCTAATCGGGCTAGCGGACGAGCAGTACTTC. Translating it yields CASSLIGLADEQYF.

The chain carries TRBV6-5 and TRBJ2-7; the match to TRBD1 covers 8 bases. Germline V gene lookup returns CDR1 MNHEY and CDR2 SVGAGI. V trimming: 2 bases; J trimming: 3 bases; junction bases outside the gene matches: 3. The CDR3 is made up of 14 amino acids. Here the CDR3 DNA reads TGTGCCAGCAGTTACGGGACAGGATACTACGAGCAGTACTTC. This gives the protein CASSYGTGYYEQYF.

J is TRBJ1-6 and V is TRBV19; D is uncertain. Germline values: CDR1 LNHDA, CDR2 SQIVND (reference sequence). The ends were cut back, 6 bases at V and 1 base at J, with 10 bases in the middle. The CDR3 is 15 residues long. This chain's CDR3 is CASSPAGSYNSPLHF. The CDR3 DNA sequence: TGTGCCAGTAGCCCCGCGGGGTCCTATAATTCACCCCTCCACTTT.

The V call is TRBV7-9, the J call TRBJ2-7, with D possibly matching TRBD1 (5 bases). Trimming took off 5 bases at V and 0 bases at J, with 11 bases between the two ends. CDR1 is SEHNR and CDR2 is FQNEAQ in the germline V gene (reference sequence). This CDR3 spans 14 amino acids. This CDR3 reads CASSATVSSYEQYF. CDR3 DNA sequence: TGTGCCAGCAGCGCGACAGTTAGCTCCTACGAGCAGTACTTC.

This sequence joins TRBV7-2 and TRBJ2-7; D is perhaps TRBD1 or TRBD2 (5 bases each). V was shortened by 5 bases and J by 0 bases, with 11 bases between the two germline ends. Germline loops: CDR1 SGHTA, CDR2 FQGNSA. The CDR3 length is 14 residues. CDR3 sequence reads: CASSGSRGSYEQYF. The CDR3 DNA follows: TGTGCCAGCAGCGGCTCGAGGGGCTCCTACGAGCAGTACTTC. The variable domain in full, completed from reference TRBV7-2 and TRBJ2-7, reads GAGVSQSPSNKVTEKGKDVELRCDPISGHTALYWYRQSLGQGLEFLIYFQGNSAPDKSGLPSDRFSAERTGGSVSTLTIQRTQQEDSAVYLCASSGSRGSYEQYFGPGTRLTVT.

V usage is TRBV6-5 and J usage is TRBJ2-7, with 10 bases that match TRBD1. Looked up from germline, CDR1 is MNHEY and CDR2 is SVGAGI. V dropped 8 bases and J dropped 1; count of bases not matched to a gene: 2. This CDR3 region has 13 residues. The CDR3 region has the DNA TGTGCCAGCCGGGACAGGGGATCCTACGAGCAGTACTTC. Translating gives CASRDRGSYEQYF.

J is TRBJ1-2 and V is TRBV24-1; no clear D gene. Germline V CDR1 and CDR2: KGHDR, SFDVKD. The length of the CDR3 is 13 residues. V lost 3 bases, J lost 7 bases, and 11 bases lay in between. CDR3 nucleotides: TGTGCCACCAGTGATACCGGGGAGGTTGGCTACACCTTC. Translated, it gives CATSDTGEVGYTF.

CDR3 coding DNA: TGTGCCAGCAGTCAGGGACAGGGGAACTATGGCTACACCTTC. Translation gives CASSQGQGNYGYTF. J is TRBJ1-2 and V is TRBV2; the match to TRBD1 covers 10 bases. The CDR3 is 14 amino acids. Germline-derived CDR1 and CDR2 are SNHLY and FYNNEI. J was trimmed by 2 bases and V by 5 bases; bases with no gene match: 2.

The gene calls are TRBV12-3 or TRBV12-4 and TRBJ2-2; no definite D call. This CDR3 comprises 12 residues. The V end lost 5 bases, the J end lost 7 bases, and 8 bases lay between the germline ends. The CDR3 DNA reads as TGTGCCAGCAGTCCCCAAAGCGGGGAGCTGTTTTTT. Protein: CASSPQSGELFF.

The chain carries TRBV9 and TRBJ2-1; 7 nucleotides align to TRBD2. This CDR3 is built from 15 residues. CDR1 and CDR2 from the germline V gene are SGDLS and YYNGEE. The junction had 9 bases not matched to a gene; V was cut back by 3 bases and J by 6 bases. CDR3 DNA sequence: TGTGCCAGCAGCGATCGACTAGCATATATCAATGAGCAGTTCTTC. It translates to CASSDRLAYINEQFF.

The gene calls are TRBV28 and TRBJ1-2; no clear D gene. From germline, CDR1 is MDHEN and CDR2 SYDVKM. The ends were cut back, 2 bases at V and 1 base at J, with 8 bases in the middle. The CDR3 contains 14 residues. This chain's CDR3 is CASSLPDLNYGYTF. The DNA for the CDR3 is TGTGCCAGCAGTTTACCCGACCTTAACTATGGCTACACCTTC.